The sequence of this TCR beta chain was determined in a study of read filtering for tumor transcriptome and immune sequencing. Study as a whole: By R-ISS, stages I, II and III held about 8, 17 and 7 patients. Whole-study findings and limits: Dropping single-read clonotypes raised IR-seq and RNA-seq shared-clonotype correlation. Even smaller IR-seq throughput identified most shared clonotypes.

The library was built from 400 to 500 ng RNA with molecular barcoded adaptors for alpha/delta and beta/gamma chains. TCRdb ran MiXCR on the reads and lists one entry per CDR3 protein. The sample lists more than 70,000 distinct CDR3 sequences, roughly 21% occurring once. This clonotype was detected ten times or more. What it binds is unknown. The CDR3 is 13 amino acids. Germline CDR1 is DFQATT and CDR2 is SNEGSKA (reference sequence). V shed 0 bases and J shed 8 bases, with 13 bases lying between them. At the time of active disease, bone marrow was collected from every patient. This TCR was recovered from a donor older than 35 with multiple myeloma. This rearrangement joins TRBV20-1 to TRBJ1-2; no definite D call. Sequences were obtained from a population of CD138-negative cells sorted from bone marrow. CDR3 residues: CSARDGSYDGYTF. CDR3 nucleotides: TGCAGTGCTAGAGATGGGAGTTACGACGGCTACACCTTC.